A selection of T cell receptor beta chains follows, all from one sample in a study of blood T cell repertoires in COVID-19. Profiled with immunoSEQ multiplex PCR; TCRdb holds only in-frame clones, not every one. The sample lists approximately 250,000 clones, roughly 83% occurring once. The specimen was peripheral blood. The receptors shown here come from a woman of 80 years or more with COVID-19, enrolled during active disease. CDR3s include the opening cysteine and the closing phenylalanine or tryptophan. D genes are given only for firm matches. Clone size is stated in some rows and not others, as once, few, many or a class when expanded.

J gene	V gene	clone size	D gene	CDR3 protein	CDR3 DNA
TRBJ1-5	TRBV6-1	NA	TRBD1	CASSDLGRGQPQHF	TGTGCCAGCAGTGATTTGGGCAGGGGGCAGCCCCAGCATTTT
TRBJ1-5	TRBV27	NA	NA	CASRRGTPNQPQHF	TGTGCCAGCAGAAGGGGGACCCCCAATCAGCCCCAGCATTTT
TRBJ2-1	TRBV11-3	NA	TRBD2	CASSRSGGYNEQFF	TGTGCCAGCAGCCGTAGCGGGGGCTACAATGAGCAGTTCTTC
TRBJ1-2	TRBV7-2	NA	NA	CASSLVTLGGGYTF	TGTGCCAGCAGCTTAGTAACCCTCGGAGGGGGCTACACCTTC
TRBJ1-1	TRBV5-1	NA	NA	CASSLVGADTEAFF	TGCGCCAGCAGCTTGGTTGGGGCGGACACTGAAGCTTTCTTT
TRBJ2-2	TRBV7-3	NA	NA	CASSLNLRQGNTGELFF	TGTGCCAGCAGCTTAAACCTTCGGCAGGGTAACACCGGGGAGCTGTTTTTT
TRBJ2-3	TRBV15	NA	NA	CATSRQKASFSTDTQYF	TGTGCCACCAGCAGACAGAAAGCTAGTTTTAGCACAGATACGCAGTATTTT
TRBJ1-3	TRBV21-1	NA	NA	CASSKVRGGGELSSGNTIYF	TGTGCCAGCAGCAAAGTGAGAGGGGGTGGGGAATTAAGCTCTGGAAACACCATATATTTT
TRBJ1-3	TRBV3-1/TRBV3-2	NA	NA	CASATGNSGNTIYF	TGTGCCAGCGCCACAGGGAACTCTGGAAACACCATATATTTT
TRBJ2-7	TRBV18	NA	NA	CASSPRRPGSSYEQYF	TGTGCCAGCTCACCACGGAGGCCGGGGAGCTCCTACGAGCAGTACTTC
TRBJ1-6	TRBV2	NA	NA	CASRTDSNSPLHF	TGTGCCAGCAGGACGGACAGTAATTCACCCCTCCACTTT
TRBJ2-7	TRBV7-2	NA	NA	CASRQPPSYEQYF	TGTGCCAGCAGACAGCCCCCCTCCTACGAGCAGTACTTC
TRBJ1-5	TRBV7-6	NA	NA	CASSLGQNQPQHF	TGTGCCAGCAGCTTAGGGCAGAATCAGCCCCAGCATTTT
TRBJ1-4	TRBV6-5	once	TRBD1	CASGQGNEKLFF	TGTGCCAGCGGACAGGGTAATGAAAAACTGTTTTTT
TRBJ2-3	TRBV7-2	once	TRBD2	CASSLGTSGGADTQYF	TGTGCCAGCAGCTTAGGGACTAGCGGGGGGGCGGATACGCAGTATTTT
TRBJ1-4	TRBV7-9	once	NA	CASSLGAGQGFGEKLFF	TGTGCCAGCAGCTTAGGCGCAGGGCAGGGGTTTGGGGAAAAACTGTTTTTT
TRBJ2-3	TRBV7-2	NA	TRBD2	CASSLLLAGGGYADTQYF	TGTGCCAGCAGCTTGTTGCTAGCGGGGGGCGGGTACGCAGATACGCAGTATTTT
TRBJ1-6	TRBV5-1	NA	NA	CASSLDRPDNSPLHF	TGCGCCAGCAGCTTGGACAGGCCAGATAATTCACCCCTCCACTTT
TRBJ2-7	TRBV27	few	TRBD1	CASSLSAGGYEQYF	TGTGCCAGCAGTTTATCGGCAGGGGGCTACGAGCAGTACTTC
TRBJ1-4	TRBV28	NA	NA	CASYDSKKLFF	TGTGCCAGCTATGACAGTAAAAAACTGTTTTTT
TRBJ1-2	TRBV12-3/TRBV12-4	NA	NA	CASSLQGNYGYTF	TGTGCCAGCAGTTTACAGGGAAACTATGGCTACACCTTC
TRBJ1-2	TRBV3-1/TRBV3-2	NA	NA	CASSQVLGAGGGYTF	TGTGCCAGCAGCCAAGTTCTGGGGGCAGGTGGTGGCTACACCTTC
TRBJ1-6	TRBV6-5	once	TRBD1	CASRGTGAYNSPLHF	TGTGCCAGCAGGGGGACAGGAGCATATAATTCACCCCTCCACTTT
TRBJ2-1	TRBV7-2	NA	NA	CASSYVGVEQFF	TGTGCCAGCAGCTACGTAGGGGTTGAGCAGTTCTTC
TRBJ2-5	TRBV5-6	NA	NA	CASSSQETQYF	TGTGCCAGCAGCTCTCAAGAGACCCAGTACTTC
TRBJ1-3	TRBV5-5	NA	NA	CASSSPTGSGNTIYF	TGTGCCAGCAGCTCCCCGACAGGCTCTGGAAACACCATATATTTT
TRBJ1-6	TRBV5-5	NA	NA	CASSLGVLFHF	TGTGCCAGCAGCTTGGGCGTCCTCTTCCACTTT
TRBJ2-7	TRBV5-4	NA	TRBD1	CASSPPGQGQYEQYF	TGTGCCAGCAGCCCTCCGGGACAGGGACAGTACGAGCAGTACTTC
TRBJ1-5	TRBV27	NA	NA	CASSLGGGNQPQHF	TGTGCCAGCAGTTTAGGGGGGGGCAATCAGCCCCAGCATTTT
TRBJ1-6	TRBV7-2	NA	NA	CASSLEWQYSPLHF	TGTGCCAGCAGCTTAGAATGGCAATATTCACCCCTCCACTTT
TRBJ2-5	TRBV7-2	NA	TRBD2	CASSLGLAGGQETQYF	TGTGCCAGCAGCTTAGGGCTAGCGGGGGGCCAAGAGACCCAGTACTTC
TRBJ2-7	TRBV5-4	NA	TRBD1	CASSLARRGTGNEQYF	TGTGCCAGCAGCTTGGCCCGGCGGGGGACAGGGAACGAGCAGTACTTC
TRBJ1-2	TRBV28	NA	NA	CASSDSYYGYTF	TGTGCCAGCAGCGACAGTTACTATGGCTACACCTTC
TRBJ2-3	TRBV24-1	NA	TRBD1	CATSFGTGFTDTQYF	TGTGCCACCAGTTTTGGGACAGGGTTCACAGATACGCAGTATTTT
TRBJ1-5	TRBV7-8	few	NA	CASSSGGSSQHF	TGTGCCAGCAGCTCCGGGGGGAGTTCCCAGCATTTT
TRBJ1-6	TRBV11-2	NA	NA	CASSPPGSLNSPLHF	TGTGCCAGCAGCCCCCCGGGAAGCCTTAATTCACCCCTCCACTTT
TRBJ1-5	TRBV15	NA	NA	CATSVRQGMVNQPQHF	TGTGCCACCAGCGTGAGGCAGGGGATGGTAAATCAGCCCCAGCATTTT
TRBJ2-1	TRBV19	NA	TRBD2	CASSIVRLAGYNEQFF	TGTGCCAGTAGTATAGTTAGACTAGCGGGTTACAATGAGCAGTTCTTC
TRBJ2-7	TRBV11-3	NA	NA	CASSLDRGNEQYF	TGTGCCAGCAGCTTAGACAGGGGAAACGAGCAGTACTTC
TRBJ1-2	TRBV14	NA	NA	CASKDTGYGYTF	TGTGCCAGCAAGGACACCGGCTATGGCTACACCTTC
TRBJ1-3	TRBV19	NA	NA	CASSIITISGNTIYF	TGTGCCAGTAGTATAATAACAATCTCTGGAAACACCATATATTTT
TRBJ1-1	TRBV12-3/TRBV12-4	once	TRBD1	CASSWDRGSEAFF	TGTGCCAGCAGCTGGGACAGGGGGTCTGAAGCTTTCTTT
TRBJ1-3	TRBV5-4	once	NA	CASSLGSGTGNTIYF	TGTGCCAGCAGCTTGGGATCCGGGACTGGAAACACCATATATTTT
TRBJ2-7	TRBV15	NA	NA	CATSRSRGEFYEQYF	TGTGCCACCAGCAGGTCCAGGGGGGAATTCTACGAGCAGTACTTC
TRBJ2-3	TRBV11-3	NA	NA	CASSLRRAATDTQYF	TGTGCCAGCAGCTTACGGCGGGCGGCCACAGATACGCAGTATTTT
TRBJ1-5	TRBV19	NA	NA	CASGGGSVNQPQHF	TGTGCCAGTGGTGGCGGATCAGTTAATCAGCCCCAGCATTTT
TRBJ1-2	TRBV6-5	once	TRBD1	CASSRTGQYGYTF	TGTGCCAGCAGCCGGACAGGGCAGTATGGCTACACCTTC
TRBJ2-6	TRBV28	few	TRBD1	CASRLPGQGNSGANVLTF	TGTGCCAGCAGGCTACCGGGACAGGGTAATTCTGGGGCCAACGTCCTGACTTTC
TRBJ2-7	TRBV5-4	NA	TRBD2	CASSPRGGVGTYEQYF	TGTGCCAGCAGCCCCCGGGGAGGGGTAGGGACCTACGAGCAGTACTTC
TRBJ2-5	TRBV25-1	NA	TRBD1	CASSELDRSQETQYF	TGTGCCAGCAGTGAATTGGACAGGTCACAAGAGACCCAGTACTTC
TRBJ2-5	TRBV9	once	TRBD2	CASSVGSGERGPRGTQYF	TGTGCCAGCAGCGTAGGCTCAGGGGAGCGGGGGCCCCGGGGGACCCAGTACTTC
TRBJ2-1	TRBV7-9	NA	TRBD1	CASSLQGENEQFF	TGTGCCAGCAGCTTACAGGGGGAGAATGAGCAGTTCTTC
TRBJ1-3	TRBV27	NA	NA	CASRQGTAGNTIYF	TGTGCCAGCAGACAGGGTACAGCTGGAAACACCATATATTTT
TRBJ1-4	TRBV28	NA	TRBD1	CASSLDRATLFF	TGTGCCAGCAGCTTGGACAGGGCCACACTGTTTTTT
TRBJ1-2	TRBV30	NA	NA	CAWSVLRLQGLGGFANYGYTF	TGTGCCTGGAGTGTACTAAGATTGCAGGGACTTGGAGGGTTTGCTAACTATGGCTACACCTTC